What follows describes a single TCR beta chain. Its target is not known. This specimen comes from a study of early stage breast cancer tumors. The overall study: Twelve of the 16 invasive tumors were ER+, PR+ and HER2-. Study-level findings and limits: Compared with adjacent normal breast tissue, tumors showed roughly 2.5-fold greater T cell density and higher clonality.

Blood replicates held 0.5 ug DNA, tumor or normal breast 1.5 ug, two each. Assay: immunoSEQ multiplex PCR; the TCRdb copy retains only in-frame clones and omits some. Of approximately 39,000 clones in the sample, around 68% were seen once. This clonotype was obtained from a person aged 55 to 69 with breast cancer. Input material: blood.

The CDR3 sequence: CASSDARTGDGYTF. DNA of the CDR3: TGTGCCAGCAGCGACGCCCGGACAGGGGATGGCTACACCTTC. The rearrangement links TRBV7-2 to TRBJ1-2, with 9 bases aligning to TRBD1. V gave up 5 bases and J gave up 6 bases; unmatched junction bases: 7. This CDR3 has 14 amino acids. Germline loops: CDR1 SGHTA, CDR2 FQGNSA.